This T cell receptor (beta chain) was sequenced for a study of T-cell reconstitution after alpha-beta-depleted transplantation in children. This clonotype was seen a handful of times. During its preparation, the TCRbeta library received unique molecular identifiers. TCRdb processed the PCR reads anew with MiXCR; each CDR3 protein has one entry. The sample lists about 610,000 distinct CDR3 sequences; roughly a tenth were seen once. The sequenced sample was PBMCs from the stem cell graft donor, obtained from the stem cell graft. This TCR came from a human donor who donated a stem cell graft to a child with acute myeloid leukemia.

In DNA form, the CDR3 reads TGTGCCAGCAGTTACGGGGGACCCAATCAGCCCCAGCATTTT. It encodes CASSYGGPNQPQHF. The gene calls are TRBV6-2 or TRBV6-3 and TRBJ1-5; tentatively, D is TRBD1 (5 bases). CDR1 is MNHEY, CDR2 SVGEGT, per germline. Trimming shortened V by 2 bases and J by 3 bases, and 8 bases separated the two germline ends. CDR3 size: 14 residues.